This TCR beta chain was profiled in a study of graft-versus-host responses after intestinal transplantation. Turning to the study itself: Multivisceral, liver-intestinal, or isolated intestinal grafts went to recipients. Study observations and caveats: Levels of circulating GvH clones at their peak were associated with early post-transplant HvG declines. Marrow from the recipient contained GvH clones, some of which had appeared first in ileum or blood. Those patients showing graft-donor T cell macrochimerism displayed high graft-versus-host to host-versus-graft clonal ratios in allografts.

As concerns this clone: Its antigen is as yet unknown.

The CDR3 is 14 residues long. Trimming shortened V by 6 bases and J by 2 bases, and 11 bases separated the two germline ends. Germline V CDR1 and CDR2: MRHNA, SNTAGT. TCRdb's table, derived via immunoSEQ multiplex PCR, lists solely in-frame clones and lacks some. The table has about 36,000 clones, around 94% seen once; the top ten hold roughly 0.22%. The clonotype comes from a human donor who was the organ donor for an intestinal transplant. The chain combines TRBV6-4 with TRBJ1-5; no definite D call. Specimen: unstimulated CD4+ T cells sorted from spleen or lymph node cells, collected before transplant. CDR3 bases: TGTGCCAGCAGCGCGGGGTTGGGCAATCAGCCCCAGCATTTT. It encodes CASSAGLGNQPQHF.